The 9 T cell receptor beta chains below were found in one sample sequenced in a study of cytomegalovirus exposure and HLA in healthy donors. Using immunoSEQ multiplex PCR, the repertoire was profiled, and TCRdb retains in-frame clones only, with some absent. The sample comprises 250,000 to 400,000 clones, over 75% of which are singletons, and approximately 0.95% rests with the top ten. Sequenced input: PBMCs. Receptor source: a man aged 30 to 45 in good health and CMV-seronegative.

This chain joins TRBV9 and TRBJ1-3, with D possibly being TRBD1 (5 bases). Trimming cost V 3 bases and J 2 bases, with 12 bases left between them. The germline V gene encodes CDR1 SGDLS and CDR2 YYNGEE. The CDR3 spans 15 residues. CDR3 DNA: TGTGCCAGCAGCGAGGGGACTAACCCTGGAAACACCATATATTTT. It encodes CASSEGTNPGNTIYF.

In this sample, this clone turned up once. The genes are TRBV6-5 and TRBJ2-1, with D maybe TRBD1 (5 bases). The ends were cut back, 6 bases at V and 5 bases at J, with 11 bases in the middle. CDR1 and CDR2 from the germline V gene are MNHEY and SVGAGI. This CDR3 has 13 residues. CDR3 sequence reads: CASRKTANNEQFF. Written as DNA, the CDR3 is TGTGCCAGCAGAAAGACAGCAAACAATGAGCAGTTCTTC.

This clone was found once. The chain recombines TRBV29-1 with TRBJ2-7; D possibly corresponds to TRBD2 (5 bases). V was shortened by 7 bases and J by 3 bases, with 16 bases between the two germline ends. CDR1 is SQVTM and CDR2 is ANQGSEA in the germline V gene. This CDR3 spans 13 amino acids. CDR3 in amino acids: CSALGSAGYEQYF. CDR3 DNA: TGCAGCGCCCTAGGCTCGGCGGGCTACGAGCAGTACTTC.

The chain recombines TRBV7-6 with TRBJ1-1; 9 nucleotides agree with TRBD1. Germline V gene data show CDR1 as SGHVS and CDR2 as FNYEAQ. V trimming: 5 bases; J trimming: 0 bases; junction bases outside the gene matches: 7. The CDR3 spans 16 residues. The CDR3 sequence: CASSAGQGIMNTEAFF. The CDR3 DNA reads as TGTGCCAGCAGCGCGGGACAGGGAATCATGAACACTGAAGCTTTCTTT.

The gene calls are TRBV9 and TRBJ1-1, with 9 bases aligning to TRBD1. There are 13 residues in the CDR3. V shed 3 bases and J 8 bases; nucleotides not matched to a gene: 5. Germline V gives CDR1 SGDLS, CDR2 YYNGEE. CDR3 sequence reads: CASSAGTGREAFF. CDR3 bases: TGTGCCAGCAGCGCCGGGACAGGGAGGGAAGCTTTCTTT.

The rearrangement joins TRBV13 to TRBJ1-5; 9 bases agree with TRBD1. Germline V lookup: CDR1 PRHDT, CDR2 FYEKMQ (reference sequence). The V gene end was trimmed by 3 bases and the J gene end by 4 bases; junction bases not matched to a gene: 7. The CDR3 extends over 16 amino acids. The CDR3 spells CASSFSGTGINQPQHF. Here the CDR3 DNA reads TGTGCCAGCAGCTTCTCCGGGACAGGGATTAATCAGCCCCAGCATTTT.

Here the CDR3 DNA reads TGTGCCAGCAGGGGGACACTGAACACTGAAGCTTTCTTT. It translates to CASRGTLNTEAFF. V is TRBV6-4 and J is TRBJ1-1; TRBD1 is a possible D gene (6 bases). Germline V lookup: CDR1 MRHNA, CDR2 SNTAGT. Between the trimmed V and J ends, which lost 6 bases and 0 bases, there was a span of 8 bases. The CDR3 consists of 13 residues.

Here the CDR3 reads CASSLSGALTSTDTQYF. The CDR3 region has the DNA TGTGCCAGCAGCTTGAGCGGGGCCCTAACTAGCACAGATACGCAGTATTTT. The genes are TRBV5-6 and TRBJ2-3, with 7 bases aligning to TRBD2. V lost 1 base, J lost 0 bases, and 8 bases stayed unmatched. Per germline, CDR1 SGHDT and CDR2 YYEEEE. The CDR3 is 17 amino acids.

This clone has only a few counts. The chain uses TRBV7-9 and TRBJ2-5; perhaps TRBD1 as D (6 bases). V lost 1 base to trimming and J lost 4 bases, with 10 bases between them. Germline CDR1 and CDR2: SEHNR and FQNEAQ (reference sequence). The CDR3 extends over 14 amino acids. The CDR3 protein is CASSLVTGRETQYF. As DNA, the CDR3 is TGTGCCAGCAGCTTAGTTACAGGGAGAGAGACCCAGTACTTC.